This T cell receptor (beta chain) comes out of a study of CD8+CD57+ T cells in acquired aplastic anemia. The overall study: Recorded DNA amounts for sorted CD4+ and CD8+ cells had an average of approximately 3 ug.

Genomic DNA, serving as template, underwent TCR beta VDJ and CDR3 profiling. TCRdb called the reads again in MiXCR, with one record for every CDR3 protein. This sample yields about 240,000 distinct CDR3 sequences, of which approximately 50% are seen a single time; 6.5% to 8% belongs to the top ten. The germline V gene has CDR1 SGHVS and CDR2 FNYEAQ. V lost 6 bases to trimming and J lost 4 bases, with 15 bases between them. This CDR3 comprises 14 residues. Patients picked for sequencing had shown CD8+CD57+ cell expansion detected by flow cytometry. Study conclusions and caveats: It was found that some 31 CD8+ CDR3 sequences were shared between patients and controls.

As regards this clonotype: What it binds is unknown.

The chain joins TRBV7-6 to TRBJ2-5; a possible D gene is TRBD2 (7 bases). This TCR was sampled from a human donor with aplastic anemia. Sequencing used sorted CD4+, CD8+, or CD8+CD57+ T cells (not recorded which) from PBMCs. CDR3 sequence (DNA): TGTGCCAGCAGAGGGGGGGGGGGCCCAGAGACCCAGTACTTC. This translates into CASRGGGGPETQYF.